The sequence of this T cell receptor beta chain was determined in a study of T cells in Graves' hyperthyroidism and ophthalmopathy (dated by TCRdb to the late 2010s). For context, the study as a whole: Peripheral blood samples were taken at initial diagnosis, before any treatment was given. To identify distinguishing TCR V-J signatures, a discovery cohort of about a hundred patients was used, comprising under 45 with Graves' ophthalmopathy and some 60 with stable Graves' hyperthyroidism. Prospective prediction of ophthalmopathy was tested in an independent validation cohort consisting of roughly 20 hyperthyroidism patients and 15 to 17 patients who later progressed to ophthalmopathy. The 95 to 100 discovery patients were divided at random into training and test sets in a 7:3 ratio. In six Graves' hyperthyroidism patients, the study also compared T-cell repertoires from thyroid tissue with T-cell repertoires from blood. Once sampling was done, hyperthyroidism patients were given methimazole at a starting dose of 30 mg daily, whereas ophthalmopathy patients were given high-dose intravenous methylprednisolone. TCR Vbeta CDR3 sequencing of approximately 140 peripheral blood samples (over 40 ophthalmopathy, 70 to 85 hyperthyroidism and approximately 17 progressor patients) is reported in the paper. General conclusions and limits of the study: Most expanded thyroid clonotypes (frequency above 0.001) were also found in blood, which suggests that blood repertoires may mirror thyroid immune responses. In cross-validation, a model built on a 13 V-J signature told ophthalmopathy apart from stable hyperthyroidism with under 90% sensitivity and around 84% specificity, and in testing the same model reached 80%/75%. No statistical method was used to fix the sample size in advance, and group allocation was not hidden from the investigators. In validation, progression to ophthalmopathy was predicted by the model with 70% to 71% sensitivity and nearly 75% specificity, a median of 6.5 months before onset.

Taken from cysteine to phenylalanine, the CDR3 has 12 residues. The DNA shown is the 36-base CDR3, in frame from base 1. The junction carries 13 bases between V and J, which are trimmed by 9 bases and 8 bases respectively. Sequences LNHDA (CDR1) and SQIVND (CDR2) are obtained from the germline V gene (reference sequence). This clonotype occurred many times. Its antigen is currently not known. It has no much larger one-base neighbor in the sample; base qualities were not kept. Ophthalmopathy patients had moderately to severely active disease, Clinical Activity Score of at least 3, NOSPECS grade of at least 4, and duration under 3 months. Exclusion was applied to patients with uncontrolled infections, other autoimmune diseases, pregnancy or lactation. Diagnoses were established on the basis of clinical symptoms, serum thyroxine and TRAb, thyroid ultrasound, and orbital computed tomography. PBMCs were isolated from 10 ml of fresh peripheral blood by Ficoll-Paque density gradient centrifugation. Total RNA was extracted using Trizol reagent, and RNA quality was assessed on an Agilent 2100 Bioanalyzer.

The TCR beta CDR3 regions were amplified from the RNA transcripts. A first-round RT-PCR of the TCR CDR3 used the HTBI primer set with the Qiagen OneStep RT-PCR kit. The libraries were constructed in a second round of multiplex PCR and then size-selected and purified. Paired-end sequencing of the libraries was performed with 100 bp reads on an Illumina HiSeq2000. The authors processed their data as follows. SOAPnuke was used to process the raw data, removing reads that contained adapters or uncalled bases, had a mean Phred below 15, or lacked an exact match to the constant primer or identifier. High-quality paired reads were merged with COPE v1.2.5, and unique nucleotide sequences were defined as clonotypes. MiTCR v1.1 was used to align the clonotypes against IMGT TRBV, TRBD and TRBJ reference segments. Analysis was restricted to V-J combinations with a frequency above 0.0001, which covered 99.2% of repertoires. A TCS score was defined as the ratio between F50 (clonal expansion) and ExV (chaos), using BLOSUM62-based TCRdist between CDR3 peptides within each V-J. Welch's t-statistics and random forest reduced around 550 V-J features to roughly 13, which were used in a naive Bayes classifier (R e1071). The public reads were reanalyzed by TCRdb: fastp trimming at Q25, MiXCR alignment, in-frame beta chains only. Entries that share a CDR3 protein sequence are merged under the most common genes and DNA. The V and J calls and clone size are TCRdb's, not the authors'. Recorded for this sample are more than 350,000 distinct CDR3 sequences; 13% to 15% of them occurred a single time. The biggest ten clones account for 15% to 20% of the sample.

This receptor was identified in a woman in her thirties with Graves' ophthalmopathy. The sequence is built from TRBV19 and TRBJ2-2; possibly the D gene is TRBD2, per 6 matching bases. The sample was blood. The nucleotide sequence reads TGTGCCAGCAGGGCGGGGTCGGGGGAGCTGTTTTTT. It codes for CASRAGSGELFF. This CDR3, with the reference TRBV19 and TRBJ2-2 proteins standing in past its ends, gives the full variable domain DGGITQSPKYLFRKEGQNVTLSCEQNLNHDAMYWYRQDPGQGLRLIYYSQIVNDFQKGDIAEGYSVSREKKESFPLTVTSAQKNPTAFYLCASRAGSGELFFGEGSRLTVL.